The 17 T cell receptor beta chains presented below share a single source sample, sequenced in a study of T cell responses to AZD1222 COVID-19 vaccine. Assay used: immunoSEQ multiplex PCR; TCRdb lists only in-frame clones, some missing. Of 90,000 to 130,000 clones listed, about 81% are singletons. The sequences come from peripheral blood, collected on day 0 of AZD1222 vaccination. The receptors come from an adult in good health.

The chain is built from TRBV10-1 and TRBJ2-1; 9 bases fit TRBD2. V shed 11 bases and J 7 bases; nucleotides not matched to a gene: 12. The CDR3 runs 14 residues. From germline, CDR1 is WNHNN and CDR2 SYGVQD (reference sequence). For the CDR3, the DNA is TGCGCCGTTTCTAGCGGGACTTCACGGAATGAGCAGTTCTTC. Translated: CAVSSGTSRNEQFF.

The chain couples TRBV11-3 to TRBJ2-5, with D possibly being TRBD2 (7 bases). Trimming stripped 5 bases from V and 1 base from J, with 11 bases between. The CDR3 loop spans 14 amino acids. CDR1 and CDR2 (germline): SGHNT, YENEEA. CDR3 sequence (DNA): TGTGCCAGCAGCCTGGGGGGGGCCCAAGAGACCCAGTACTTC. As protein: CASSLGGAQETQYF. Using reference TRBV11-3 and TRBJ2-5 for the parts outside the CDR3, the full variable domain is EAGVVQSPRYKIIEKKQPVAFWCNPISGHNTLYWYLQNLGQGPELLIRYENEEAVDDSQLPKDRFSAERLKGVDSTLKIQPAELGDSAVYLCASSLGGAQETQYFGPGTRLLVL.

Turning to this clone: Other DNA sequences of this sample code for an identical CDR3. The rearrangement uses TRBV7-2 and TRBJ2-1, with 10 positions matching TRBD2. V gave up 6 bases and J gave up 3 bases; unmatched junction bases: 14. The CDR3 runs 18 residues. The germline V gene has CDR1 SGHTA and CDR2 FQGNSA. CDR3: CASSLGPQAGGNYNEQFF. The CDR3 nucleotides are TGTGCCAGCAGTTTGGGGCCGCAAGCGGGGGGGAACTACAATGAGCAGTTCTTC.

This clone was recorded only once. V and J are TRBV7-6 and TRBJ2-1; 11 nucleotides align to TRBD2. Germline values: CDR1 SGHVS, CDR2 FNYEAQ. Losses at the gene ends were 5 bases for V and 10 bases for J; bases not matched to a gene: 10. The CDR3 consists of 15 residues. The CDR3 here is CASSSSGRASGEQFF. The CDR3 coding sequence is TGTGCCAGCAGCAGTAGCGGGAGGGCCTCGGGAGAGCAGTTCTTC.

The chain combines TRBV28 with TRBJ2-7; D ambiguous. Trimming pared 4 bases from V and 4 bases from J, leaving 5 bases between. This CDR3 spans 11 amino acids. Germline CDR1 is MDHEN and CDR2 is SYDVKM. CDR3 sequence reads: CASSSLYEQYF. The CDR3 DNA follows: TGTGCCAGCAGTTCACTGTACGAGCAGTACTTC. Combining the CDR3 with reference TRBV28 and TRBJ2-7 gives the whole variable domain DVKVTQSSRYLVKRTGEKVFLECVQDMDHENMFWYRQDPGLGLRLIYFSYDVKMKEKGDIPEGYSVSREKKERFSLILESASTNQTSMYLCASSSLYEQYFGPGTRLTVT.

This chain links TRBV5-6 with TRBJ2-3, with 9 bases aligning to TRBD2. CDR1 is SGHDT and CDR2 is YYEEEE in the germline V gene. V trimming: 1 base; J trimming: 6 bases; junction bases outside the gene matches: 9. CDR3 length: 16 amino acids. The CDR3 protein is CASSLFGGGAADTQYF. The CDR3 DNA reads as TGTGCCAGCAGCTTGTTCGGCGGGGGGGCGGCGGATACGCAGTATTTT.

The table lists this clone with a few counts. The chain carries TRBV5-1 and TRBJ1-5; no reliable D call. V was pared by 4 bases and J by 4 bases, with 12 bases between. The CDR3 is 14 residues long. The germline V gene encodes CDR1 SGHRS and CDR2 YFSETQ. The chain's CDR3 is CASSQEKANQPQHF. CDR3 nucleotide sequence: TGCGCCAGCAGCCAAGAAAAAGCTAATCAGCCCCAGCATTTT.

This clone has only a few counts. The rearrangement uses TRBV10-3 and TRBJ2-7, with 7 positions matching TRBD1. Germline V lookup: CDR1 ENHRY, CDR2 SYGVKD. The trim removed 2 bases at V and 6 bases at J, leaving 1 base unmatched. This CDR3 has 12 amino acids. The CDR3 bases are TGTGCCATCAGTGAGACAGGGGTCGAGCAGTACTTC. Protein sequence: CAISETGVEQYF.

The chain carries TRBV10-2 and TRBJ2-2, with TRBD1 matching over 9 bases. This CDR3 has 15 residues. The junction had 6 bases not matched to a gene; V was cut back by 5 bases and J by 5 bases. CDR1 WSHSY and CDR2 SAAADI come from the germline V gene. This CDR3 is CASSLTGGSTGELFF. DNA of the CDR3: TGCGCCAGCAGTCTGACAGGGGGATCGACCGGGGAGCTGTTTTTT.

J is TRBJ1-4 and V is TRBV7-2; TRBD1 is a possible D gene (5 bases). This CDR3 comprises 13 residues. Germline V CDR1 and CDR2: SGHTA, FQGNSA. V dropped 6 bases and J dropped 4 bases, with 9 bases sitting between them. The CDR3 region is CASRGTRNEKLFF. The CDR3 DNA is TGTGCCAGCAGAGGGACCCGTAATGAAAAACTGTTTTTT.

The chain combines TRBV5-4 with TRBJ2-7; D is unresolved. Germline values: CDR1 SGHNT, CDR2 YYREEE (reference sequence). The V end lost 0 bases, the J end lost 0 bases, and 7 bases lay between the germline ends. CDR3 length equals 14 residues. CDR3 loop: CASSLEPNSYEQYF. In DNA form, the CDR3 reads TGTGCCAGCAGCTTGGAACCGAACTCCTACGAGCAGTACTTC.

The chain employs TRBV6-5 and TRBJ1-2; D perhaps matches TRBD1 (6 bases). The CDR3 runs 13 residues. Trimming took 8 bases from V and 7 from J, leaving 17 bases between them. Per the germline V gene, CDR1 is MNHEY and CDR2 is SVGAGI. The chain's CDR3 is CASQGTGGGGYTF. For the CDR3, the DNA is TGTGCCAGCCAGGGGACCGGGGGCGGTGGCTACACCTTC.

This chain connects TRBV5-1 to TRBJ2-7; D may correspond to TRBD1 or TRBD2 (5 bases each). Germline V CDR1 and CDR2: SGHRS, YFSETQ. The V and J ends lost 4 bases and 5 bases respectively, with 16 bases between them. The CDR3 runs to 14 residues. The CDR3 sequence: CASSLRDHADEQYF. The CDR3 DNA reads as TGCGCCAGCAGCCTCCGGGACCACGCCGACGAGCAGTACTTC.

The chain uses TRBV7-3 and TRBJ2-1, with D tentatively TRBD2 (6 bases). In germline, CDR1 is SGHTA, CDR2 FQGTGA. V dropped 5 bases and J dropped 4 bases, with 18 bases sitting between them. The CDR3 runs 16 residues. The CDR3 here is CASSRGGADRYNEQFF. In nucleotides, the CDR3 is TGTGCCAGCAGCCGAGGCGGGGCTGATCGGTACAATGAGCAGTTCTTC. Combining the CDR3 with reference TRBV7-3 and TRBJ2-1 gives the whole variable domain GAGVSQTPSNKVTEKGKYVELRCDPISGHTALYWYRQSLGQGPEFLIYFQGTGAADDSGLPNDRFFAVRPEGSVSTLKIQRTERGDSAVYLCASSRGGADRYNEQFFGPGTRLTVL.

The rearrangement links TRBV19 to TRBJ2-7, with D unresolved. This CDR3 spans 12 amino acids. In germline, CDR1 is LNHDA, CDR2 SQIVND (reference sequence). With 4 bases removed from V and 5 bases from J, the gap between germline ends came to 9 bases. CDR3: CASSKQDHEQYF. The CDR3 DNA sequence: TGTGCCAGTAGTAAGCAAGATCACGAGCAGTACTTC.

This chain uses TRBV10-3 with TRBJ1-5; the D is unclear. Germline assignment: CDR1 ENHRY and CDR2 SYGVKD. The CDR3 contains 16 residues. V was cut by 0 bases and J by 1 base, with 10 bases left in between. CDR3 region: CAISESGAESNQPQHF. The CDR3 DNA reads TGTGCCATCAGTGAGTCGGGAGCTGAGAGCAATCAGCCCCAGCATTTT.

J is TRBJ1-2 and V is TRBV19; TRBD1 might be the D (6 bases). In germline, CDR1 is LNHDA, CDR2 SQIVND (reference sequence). The CDR3 loop spans 12 amino acids. Trimming removed 9 bases at V and 4 bases at J, with 12 bases between. The CDR3 loop is CARRTAPYGYTF. The CDR3, as DNA: TGTGCCAGGAGGACAGCTCCCTATGGCTACACCTTC.